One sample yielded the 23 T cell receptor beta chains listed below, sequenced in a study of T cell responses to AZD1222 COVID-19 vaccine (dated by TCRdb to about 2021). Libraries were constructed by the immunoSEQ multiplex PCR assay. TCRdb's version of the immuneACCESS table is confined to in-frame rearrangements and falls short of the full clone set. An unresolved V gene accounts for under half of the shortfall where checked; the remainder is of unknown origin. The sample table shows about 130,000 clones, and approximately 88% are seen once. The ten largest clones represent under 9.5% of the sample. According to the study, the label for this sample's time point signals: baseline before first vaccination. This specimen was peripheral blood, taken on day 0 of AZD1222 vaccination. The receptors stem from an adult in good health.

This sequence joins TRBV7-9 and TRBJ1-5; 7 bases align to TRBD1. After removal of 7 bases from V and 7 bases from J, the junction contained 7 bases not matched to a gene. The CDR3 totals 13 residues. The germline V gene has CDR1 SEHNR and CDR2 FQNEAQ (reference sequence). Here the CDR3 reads CASNRGGRQPQHF. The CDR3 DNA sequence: TGTGCCAGCAACAGGGGAGGGCGGCAGCCCCAGCATTTT.

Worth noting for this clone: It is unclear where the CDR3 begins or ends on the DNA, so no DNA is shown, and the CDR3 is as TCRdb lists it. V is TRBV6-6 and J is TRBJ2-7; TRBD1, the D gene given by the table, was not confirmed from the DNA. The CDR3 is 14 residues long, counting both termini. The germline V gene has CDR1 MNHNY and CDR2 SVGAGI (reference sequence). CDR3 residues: CASSVGDGTSYFNF.

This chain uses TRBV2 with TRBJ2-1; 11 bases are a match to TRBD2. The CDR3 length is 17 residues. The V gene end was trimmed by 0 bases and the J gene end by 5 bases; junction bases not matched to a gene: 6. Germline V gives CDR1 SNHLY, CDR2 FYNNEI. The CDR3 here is CASSEALTSGSDNEQFF. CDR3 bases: TGTGCCAGCAGTGAAGCCTTAACTAGCGGGAGTGACAATGAGCAGTTCTTC.

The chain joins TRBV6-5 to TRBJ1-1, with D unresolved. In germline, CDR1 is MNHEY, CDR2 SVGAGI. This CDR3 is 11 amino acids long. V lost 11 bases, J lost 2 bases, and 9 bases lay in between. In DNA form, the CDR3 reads TGTGCCTCAGGTATAAACACTGAAGCTTTCTTT. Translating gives CASGINTEAFF.

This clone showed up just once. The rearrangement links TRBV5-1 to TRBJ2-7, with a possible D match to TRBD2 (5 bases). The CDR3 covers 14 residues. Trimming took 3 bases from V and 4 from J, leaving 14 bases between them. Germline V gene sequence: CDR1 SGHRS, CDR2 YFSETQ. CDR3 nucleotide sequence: TGCGCCAGCAGCTCCCGGGATTCGGCATACGAGCAGTACTTC. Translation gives CASSSRDSAYEQYF.

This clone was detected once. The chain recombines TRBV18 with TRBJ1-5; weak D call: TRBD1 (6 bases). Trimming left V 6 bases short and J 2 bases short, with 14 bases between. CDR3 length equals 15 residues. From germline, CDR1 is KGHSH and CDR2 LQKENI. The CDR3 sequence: CASSTQGNGNQPQHF. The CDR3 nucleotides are TGTGCCAGCTCCACGCAGGGGAACGGCAATCAGCCCCAGCATTTT.

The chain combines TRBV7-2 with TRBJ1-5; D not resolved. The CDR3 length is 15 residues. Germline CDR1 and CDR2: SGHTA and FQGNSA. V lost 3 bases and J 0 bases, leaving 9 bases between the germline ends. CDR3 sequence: CASSFNGYSNQPQHF. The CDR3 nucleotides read TGTGCCAGCAGCTTTAACGGATATAGCAATCAGCCCCAGCATTTT. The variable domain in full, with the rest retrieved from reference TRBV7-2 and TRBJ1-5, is GAGVSQSPSNKVTEKGKDVELRCDPISGHTALYWYRQSLGQGLEFLIYFQGNSAPDKSGLPSDRFSAERTGGSVSTLTIQRTQQEDSAVYLCASSFNGYSNQPQHFGDGTRLSIL.

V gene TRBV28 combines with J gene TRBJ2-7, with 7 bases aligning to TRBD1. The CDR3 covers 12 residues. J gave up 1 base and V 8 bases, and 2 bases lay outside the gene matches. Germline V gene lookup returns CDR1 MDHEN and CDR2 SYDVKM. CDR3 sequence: CASSQGSYEQYF. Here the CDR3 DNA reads TGTGCCAGCTCACAGGGGTCCTACGAGCAGTACTTC.

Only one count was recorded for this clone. The CDR3 sequence is CASINFGVNTEAFF. CDR3 DNA sequence: TGTGCCAGCATCAACTTTGGGGTTAACACTGAAGCTTTCTTT. The chain links TRBV5-5 to TRBJ1-1; D is undetermined. Between the trimmed V and J ends, which lost 6 bases and 2 bases, there was a span of 14 bases. Germline-derived CDR1 and CDR2 are SGHKS and YYEKEE (reference sequence). The CDR3 loop spans 14 amino acids.

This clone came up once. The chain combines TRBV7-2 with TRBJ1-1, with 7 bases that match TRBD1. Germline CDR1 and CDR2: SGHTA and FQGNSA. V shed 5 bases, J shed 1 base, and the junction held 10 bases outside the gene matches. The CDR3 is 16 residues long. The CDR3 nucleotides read TGTGCCAGCAGCACACAGGGGTCCCTAGGGAACACTGAAGCTTTCTTT. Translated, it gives CASSTQGSLGNTEAFF.

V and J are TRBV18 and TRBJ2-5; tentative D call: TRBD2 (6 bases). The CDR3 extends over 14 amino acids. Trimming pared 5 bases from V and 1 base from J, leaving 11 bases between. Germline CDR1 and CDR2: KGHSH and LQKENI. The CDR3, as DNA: TGTGCCAGCTCAATAACCGGGAGCCAAGAGACCCAGTACTTC. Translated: CASSITGSQETQYF.

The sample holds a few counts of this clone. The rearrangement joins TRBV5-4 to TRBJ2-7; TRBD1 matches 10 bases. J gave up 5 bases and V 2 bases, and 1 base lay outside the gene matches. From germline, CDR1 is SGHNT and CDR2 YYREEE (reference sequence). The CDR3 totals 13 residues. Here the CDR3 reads CASSFGTGDEQYF. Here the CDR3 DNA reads TGTGCCAGCAGCTTTGGGACAGGGGACGAGCAGTACTTC.

This CDR3 is CASSQEEGLAGSYEQYF. The CDR3 nucleotides read TGTGCCAGCAGCCAAGAAGAGGGCCTAGCGGGGTCCTACGAGCAGTACTTC. The chain couples TRBV14 to TRBJ2-7; TRBD2 aligns across 9 bases. The CDR3 consists of 17 residues. Per germline, CDR1 SGHDN and CDR2 FVKESK. After removal of 0 bases from V and 1 base from J, the junction contained 7 bases not matched to a gene.

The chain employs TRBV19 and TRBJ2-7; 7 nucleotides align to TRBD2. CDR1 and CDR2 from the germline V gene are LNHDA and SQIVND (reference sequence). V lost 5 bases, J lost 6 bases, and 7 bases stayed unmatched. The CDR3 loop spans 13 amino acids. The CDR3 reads CASSEGGFTEQYF. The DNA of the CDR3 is TGTGCCAGTAGTGAGGGAGGGTTCACCGAGCAGTACTTC.

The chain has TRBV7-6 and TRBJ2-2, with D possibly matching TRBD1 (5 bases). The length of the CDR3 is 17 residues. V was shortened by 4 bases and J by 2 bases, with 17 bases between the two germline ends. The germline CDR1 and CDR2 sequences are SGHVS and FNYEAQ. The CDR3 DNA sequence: TGTGCCAGCAGCTCCCAAAGCCCGACAGTTAACACCGGGGAGCTGTTTTTT. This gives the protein CASSSQSPTVNTGELFF.

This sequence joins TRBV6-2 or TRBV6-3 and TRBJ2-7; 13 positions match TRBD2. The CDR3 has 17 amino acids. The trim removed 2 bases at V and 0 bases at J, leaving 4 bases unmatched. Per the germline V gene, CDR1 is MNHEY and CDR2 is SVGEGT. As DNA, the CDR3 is TGTGCCAGCAGTTACCCAGGGACTAGCGGGGTCTCCTACGAGCAGTACTTC. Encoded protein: CASSYPGTSGVSYEQYF.

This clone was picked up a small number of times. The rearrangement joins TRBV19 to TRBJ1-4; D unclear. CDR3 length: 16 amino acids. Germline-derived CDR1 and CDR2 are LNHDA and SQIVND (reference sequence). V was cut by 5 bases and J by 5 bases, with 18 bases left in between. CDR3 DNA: TGTGCCAGTAGTCGGGATGTGGCAGGAGGGAATGAAAAACTGTTTTTT. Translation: CASSRDVAGGNEKLFF. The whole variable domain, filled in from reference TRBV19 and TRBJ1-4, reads DGGITQSPKYLFRKEGQNVTLSCEQNLNHDAMYWYRQDPGQGLRLIYYSQIVNDFQKGDIAEGYSVSREKKESFPLTVTSAQKNPTAFYLCASSRDVAGGNEKLFFGSGTQLSVL.

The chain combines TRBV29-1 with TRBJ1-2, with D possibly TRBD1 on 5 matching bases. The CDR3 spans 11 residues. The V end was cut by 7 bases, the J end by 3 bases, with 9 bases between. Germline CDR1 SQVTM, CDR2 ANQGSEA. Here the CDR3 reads CSARGDYGYTF. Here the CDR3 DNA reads TGCAGCGCAAGGGGCGACTATGGCTACACCTTC.

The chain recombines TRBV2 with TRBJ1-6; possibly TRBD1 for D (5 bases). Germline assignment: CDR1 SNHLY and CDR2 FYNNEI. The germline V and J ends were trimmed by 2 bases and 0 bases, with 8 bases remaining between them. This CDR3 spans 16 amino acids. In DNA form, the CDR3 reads TGTGCCAGCAGTGAATCCGGGGGCTCCTATAATTCACCCCTCCACTTT. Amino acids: CASSESGGSYNSPLHF.

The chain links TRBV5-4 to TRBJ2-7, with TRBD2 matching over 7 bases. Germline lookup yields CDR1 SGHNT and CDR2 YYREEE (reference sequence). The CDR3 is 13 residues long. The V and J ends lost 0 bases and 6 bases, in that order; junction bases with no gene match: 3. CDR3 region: CASSLAGRGEQYF. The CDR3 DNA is TGTGCCAGCAGCTTGGCAGGGAGGGGCGAGCAGTACTTC. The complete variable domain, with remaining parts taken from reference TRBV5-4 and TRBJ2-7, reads ETGVTQSPTHLIKTRGQQVTLRCSSQSGHNTVSWYQQALGQGPQFIFQYYREEENGRGNFPPRFSGLQFPNYSSELNVNALELDDSALYLCASSLAGRGEQYFGPGTRLTVT.

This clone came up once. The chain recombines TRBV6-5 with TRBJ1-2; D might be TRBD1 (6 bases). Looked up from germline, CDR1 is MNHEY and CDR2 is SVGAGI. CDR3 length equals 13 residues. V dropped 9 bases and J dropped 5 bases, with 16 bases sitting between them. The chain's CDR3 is CARGGNLGYGYTF. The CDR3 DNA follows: TGTGCCAGAGGGGGGAACCTCGGGTATGGCTACACCTTC.

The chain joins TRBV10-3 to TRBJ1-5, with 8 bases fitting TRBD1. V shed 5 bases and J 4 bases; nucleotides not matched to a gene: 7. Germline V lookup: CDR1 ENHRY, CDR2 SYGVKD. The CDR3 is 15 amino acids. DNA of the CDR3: TGTGCCATCAGTCAGACAGGGGATAGGAATCAGCCCCAGCATTTT. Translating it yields CAISQTGDRNQPQHF.

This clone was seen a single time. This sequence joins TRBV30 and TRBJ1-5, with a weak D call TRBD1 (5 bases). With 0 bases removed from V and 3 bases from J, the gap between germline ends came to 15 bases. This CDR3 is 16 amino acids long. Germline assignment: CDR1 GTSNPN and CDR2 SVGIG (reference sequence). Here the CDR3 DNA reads TGTGCCTGGAGTGTAAGGGGCCAGGCTACCAATCAGCCCCAGCATTTT. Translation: CAWSVRGQATNQPQHF. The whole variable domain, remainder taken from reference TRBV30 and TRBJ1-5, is SQTIHQWPATLVQPVGSPLSLECTVEGTSNPNLYWYRQAAGRGLQLLFYSVGIGQISSEVPQNLSASRPQDRQFILSSKKLLLSDSGFYLCAWSVRGQATNQPQHFGDGTRLSIL.